This is a list of T cell receptor beta chains from one sample in a study of identical twins. TCRdb reprocessed the 5' RACE reads with MiXCR, giving one entry per CDR3 protein. The sample has nearly 650,000 distinct CDR3 sequences, about 7.6% seen once. This same sample was also taken into another study, of yellow fever vaccine responses in identical twins.

Sequencing input: PBMCs. The receptor source for this set is a woman under 30 in good health. Both conserved end residues are part of each CDR3. D genes are given only for firm matches. Clone size is not always given. Where it is, it says once, few, many or a class for expanded clones.

CDR3 protein: CASSPGTSGITDTQYF; CDR3 DNA: TGTGCCAGCAGTCCGGGGACTAGCGGGATCACAGATACGCAGTATTTT; CDR3 length: 16; D gene: TRBD2; clone size: few; V gene: TRBV12-3/TRBV12-4; J gene: TRBJ2-3
CDR3 protein: CASRLSGGSYNEQFF; CDR3 DNA: TGTGCCAGCAGACTTAGCGGGGGGTCCTACAATGAGCAGTTCTTC; CDR3 length: 15; D gene: TRBD2; clone size: few; V gene: TRBV7-9; J gene: TRBJ2-1
CDR3 protein: CAITDGLYEQYF; CDR3 DNA: TGTGCCATCACGGACGGACTCTACGAGCAGTACTTC; CDR3 length: 12; D gene: .; clone size: many; V gene: TRBV10-3; J gene: TRBJ2-7
CDR3 protein: CASSQGAGTFTDTQYF; CDR3 DNA: TGTGCCAGCAGTCAAGGGGCAGGGACCTTCACAGATACGCAGTATTTT; CDR3 length: 16; D gene: .; clone size: .; V gene: TRBV9; J gene: TRBJ2-3
CDR3 protein: CSARGDRDYEQYF; CDR3 DNA: TGCAGTGCTAGAGGAGACAGGGACTACGAGCAGTACTTC; CDR3 length: 13; D gene: TRBD1; clone size: few; V gene: TRBV20-1; J gene: TRBJ2-7
CDR3 protein: CSVEIPTPAGTDTQYF; CDR3 DNA: TGCAGCGTTGAGATCCCGACCCCGGCAGGCACAGATACGCAGTATTTT; CDR3 length: 16; D gene: .; clone size: few; V gene: TRBV29-1; J gene: TRBJ2-3
CDR3 protein: CASSLQGLNTGELFF; CDR3 DNA: TGTGCCAGCAGCTTACAGGGTTTGAACACCGGGGAGCTGTTTTTT; CDR3 length: 15; D gene: .; clone size: many; V gene: TRBV7-2; J gene: TRBJ2-2
CDR3 protein: CASSLSLIATKGNEQFF; CDR3 DNA: TGCGCCAGCAGCTTGAGCCTGATAGCTACAAAGGGCAATGAGCAGTTCTTC; CDR3 length: 17; D gene: .; clone size: many; V gene: TRBV5-1; J gene: TRBJ2-1
CDR3 protein: CASIEDPSTGELFF; CDR3 DNA: TGTGCCAGCATCGAAGACCCAAGCACCGGGGAGCTGTTTTTT; CDR3 length: 14; D gene: .; clone size: few; V gene: TRBV6-1; J gene: TRBJ2-2
CDR3 protein: CASSVWGGSTDTQYF; CDR3 DNA: TGTGCCAGCAGCGTATGGGGCGGGAGCACAGATACGCAGTATTTT; CDR3 length: 15; D gene: .; clone size: .; V gene: TRBV5-5; J gene: TRBJ2-3
CDR3 protein: CASTPRRANTEAFF; CDR3 DNA: TGTGCCAGCACCCCGCGGAGGGCGAACACTGAAGCTTTCTTT; CDR3 length: 14; D gene: .; clone size: many; V gene: TRBV5-6; J gene: TRBJ1-1
CDR3 protein: CASTQGGREWGNEQFF; CDR3 DNA: TGTGCCAGCACACAAGGGGGGCGGGAGTGGGGGAATGAGCAGTTCTTC; CDR3 length: 16; D gene: .; clone size: .; V gene: TRBV12-3/TRBV12-4; J gene: TRBJ2-1
CDR3 protein: CASSQGGQGARAFF; CDR3 DNA: TGTGCCAGCAGCCAGGGGGGACAGGGGGCGCGTGCTTTCTTT; CDR3 length: 14; D gene: TRBD1; clone size: many; V gene: TRBV3-1; J gene: TRBJ1-1
CDR3 protein: CASSLGLAGKEQFF; CDR3 DNA: TGTGCCAGCAGCCTTGGGCTAGCGGGAAAGGAGCAGTTCTTC; CDR3 length: 14; D gene: TRBD2; clone size: many; V gene: TRBV3-1; J gene: TRBJ2-1
CDR3 protein: CASSPGGAKPYGYTF; CDR3 DNA: TGCGCCAGCAGCCCGGGGGGAGCTAAGCCCTATGGCTACACCTTC; CDR3 length: 15; D gene: .; clone size: few; V gene: TRBV5-1; J gene: TRBJ1-2